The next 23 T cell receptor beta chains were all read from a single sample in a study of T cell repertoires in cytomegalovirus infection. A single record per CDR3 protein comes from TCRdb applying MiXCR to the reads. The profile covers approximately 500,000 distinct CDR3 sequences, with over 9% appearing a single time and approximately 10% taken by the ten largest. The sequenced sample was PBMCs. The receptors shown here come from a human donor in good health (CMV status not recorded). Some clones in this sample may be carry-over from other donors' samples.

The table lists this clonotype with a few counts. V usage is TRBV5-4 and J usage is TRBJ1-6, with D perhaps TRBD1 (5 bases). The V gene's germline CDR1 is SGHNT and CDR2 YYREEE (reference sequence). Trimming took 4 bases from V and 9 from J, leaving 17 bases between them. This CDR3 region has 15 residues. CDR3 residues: CASSVRSAGGSPLHF. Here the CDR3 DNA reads TGTGCCAGCAGCGTTAGATCAGCTGGGGGTTCACCCCTCCACTTT.

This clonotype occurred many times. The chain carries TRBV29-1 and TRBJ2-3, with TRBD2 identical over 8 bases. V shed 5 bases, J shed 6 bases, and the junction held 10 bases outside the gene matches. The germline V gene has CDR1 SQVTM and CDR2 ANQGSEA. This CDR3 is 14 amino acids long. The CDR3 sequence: CSVYTSGPGDTQYF. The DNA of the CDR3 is TGCAGCGTTTACACTAGCGGCCCGGGGGATACGCAGTATTTT.

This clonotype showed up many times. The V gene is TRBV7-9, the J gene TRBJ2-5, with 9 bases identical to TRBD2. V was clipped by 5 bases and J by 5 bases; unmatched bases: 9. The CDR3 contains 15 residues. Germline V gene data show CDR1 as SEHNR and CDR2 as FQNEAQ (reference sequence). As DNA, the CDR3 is TGTGCCAGCAGCCCGGCAGCGGGGGGCGTGGAGACCCAGTACTTC. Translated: CASSPAAGGVETQYF.

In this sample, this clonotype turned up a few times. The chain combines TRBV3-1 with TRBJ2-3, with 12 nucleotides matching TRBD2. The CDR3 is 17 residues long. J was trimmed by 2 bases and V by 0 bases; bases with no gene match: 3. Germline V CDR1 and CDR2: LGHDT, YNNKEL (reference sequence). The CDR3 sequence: CASSQEGTSGLTDTQYF. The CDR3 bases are TGTGCCAGCAGCCAAGAAGGGACTAGCGGGCTCACAGATACGCAGTATTTT.

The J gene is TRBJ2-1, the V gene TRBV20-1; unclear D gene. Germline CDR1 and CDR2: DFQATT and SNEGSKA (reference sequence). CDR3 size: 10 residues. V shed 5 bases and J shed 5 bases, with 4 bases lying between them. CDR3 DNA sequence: TGCAGTGCTTTAAACAATGAGCAGTTCTTC. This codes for CSALNNEQFF.

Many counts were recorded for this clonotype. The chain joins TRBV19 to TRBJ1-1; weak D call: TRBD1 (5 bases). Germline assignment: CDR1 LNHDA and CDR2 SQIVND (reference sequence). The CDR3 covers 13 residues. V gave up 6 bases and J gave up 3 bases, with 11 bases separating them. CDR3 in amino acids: CASRPGTYTEAFF. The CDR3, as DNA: TGTGCCAGTAGGCCTGGGACCTACACTGAAGCTTTCTTT.

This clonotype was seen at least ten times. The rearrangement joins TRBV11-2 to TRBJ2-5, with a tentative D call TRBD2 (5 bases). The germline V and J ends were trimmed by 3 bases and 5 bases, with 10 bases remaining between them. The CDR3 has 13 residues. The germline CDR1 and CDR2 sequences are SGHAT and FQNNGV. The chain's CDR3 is CASSLTDSETQYF. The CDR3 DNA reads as TGTGCCAGCAGCTTGACGGACTCGGAGACCCAGTACTTC. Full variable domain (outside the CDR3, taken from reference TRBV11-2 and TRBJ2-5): EAGVAQSPRYKIIEKRQSVAFWCNPISGHATLYWYQQILGQGPKLLIQFQNNGVVDDSQLPKDRFSAERLKGVDSTLKIQPAKLEDSAVYLCASSLTDSETQYFGPGTRLLVL.

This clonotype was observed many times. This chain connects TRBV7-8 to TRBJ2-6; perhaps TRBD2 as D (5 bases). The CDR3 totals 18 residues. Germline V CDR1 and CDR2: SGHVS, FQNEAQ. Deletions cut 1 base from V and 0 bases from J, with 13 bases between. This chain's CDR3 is CASSLETGFPSGANVLTF. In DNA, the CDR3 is TGTGCCAGCAGCTTAGAAACGGGATTCCCCTCTGGGGCCAACGTCCTGACTTTC.

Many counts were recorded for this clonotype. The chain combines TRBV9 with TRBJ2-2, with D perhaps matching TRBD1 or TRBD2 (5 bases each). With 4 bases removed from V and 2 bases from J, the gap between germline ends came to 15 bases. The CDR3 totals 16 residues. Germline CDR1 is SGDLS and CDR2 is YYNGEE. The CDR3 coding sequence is TGTGCCAGCAGCCGGGACCCATTATTAAACACCGGGGAGCTGTTTTTT. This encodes CASSRDPLLNTGELFF.

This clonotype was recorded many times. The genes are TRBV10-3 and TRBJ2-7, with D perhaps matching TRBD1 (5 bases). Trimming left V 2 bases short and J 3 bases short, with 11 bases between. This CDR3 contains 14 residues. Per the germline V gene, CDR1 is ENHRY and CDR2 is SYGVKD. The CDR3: CAISEPDTIYEQYF. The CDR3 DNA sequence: TGTGCCATCAGTGAGCCGGACACCATCTACGAGCAGTACTTC.

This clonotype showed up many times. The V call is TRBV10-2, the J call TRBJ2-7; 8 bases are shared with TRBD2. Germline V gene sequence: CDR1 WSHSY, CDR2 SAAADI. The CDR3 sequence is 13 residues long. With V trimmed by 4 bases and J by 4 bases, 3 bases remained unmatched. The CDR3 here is CASSGAGDYEQYF. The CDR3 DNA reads TGCGCCAGCAGTGGAGCGGGAGATTACGAGCAGTACTTC.

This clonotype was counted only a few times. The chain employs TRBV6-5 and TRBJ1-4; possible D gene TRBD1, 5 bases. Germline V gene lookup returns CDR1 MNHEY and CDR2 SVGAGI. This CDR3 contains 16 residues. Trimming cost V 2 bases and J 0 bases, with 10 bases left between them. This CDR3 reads CASSYPGTPTNEKLFF. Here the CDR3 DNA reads TGTGCCAGCAGTTACCCCGGGACCCCAACTAATGAAAAACTGTTTTTT.

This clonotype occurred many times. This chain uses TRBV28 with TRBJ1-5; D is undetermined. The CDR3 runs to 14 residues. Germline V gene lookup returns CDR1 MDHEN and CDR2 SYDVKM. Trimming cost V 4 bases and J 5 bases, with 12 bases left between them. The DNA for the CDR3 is TGTGCCAGCAGTTACGGACGGCCTGATCAGCCCCAGCATTTT. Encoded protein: CASSYGRPDQPQHF.

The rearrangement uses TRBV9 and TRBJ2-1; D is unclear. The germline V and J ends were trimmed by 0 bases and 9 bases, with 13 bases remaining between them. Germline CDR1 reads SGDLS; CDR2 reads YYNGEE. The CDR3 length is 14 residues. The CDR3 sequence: CASSVALGMGEQFF. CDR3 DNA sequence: TGTGCCAGCAGCGTAGCTCTGGGTATGGGTGAGCAGTTCTTC. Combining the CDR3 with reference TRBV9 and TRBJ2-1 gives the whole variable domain DSGVTQTPKHLITATGQRVTLRCSPRSGDLSVYWYQQSLDQGLQFLIQYYNGEERAKGNILERFSAQQFPDLHSELNLSSLELGDSALYFCASSVALGMGEQFFGPGTRLTVL.

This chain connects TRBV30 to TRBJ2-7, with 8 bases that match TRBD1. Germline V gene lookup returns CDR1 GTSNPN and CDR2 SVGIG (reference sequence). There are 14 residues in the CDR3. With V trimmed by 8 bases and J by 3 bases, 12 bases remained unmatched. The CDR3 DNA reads TGTGCCAGCTCACTATCCGGGACAGGCTACGAGCAGTACTTC. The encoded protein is CASSLSGTGYEQYF.

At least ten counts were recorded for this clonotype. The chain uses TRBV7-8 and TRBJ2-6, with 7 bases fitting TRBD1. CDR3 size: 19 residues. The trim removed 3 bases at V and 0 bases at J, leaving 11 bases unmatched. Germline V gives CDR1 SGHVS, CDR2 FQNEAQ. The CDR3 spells CASSFIPPGQTSGANVLTF. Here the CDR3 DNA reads TGTGCCAGCAGCTTTATACCACCGGGACAGACCTCTGGGGCCAACGTCCTGACTTTC.

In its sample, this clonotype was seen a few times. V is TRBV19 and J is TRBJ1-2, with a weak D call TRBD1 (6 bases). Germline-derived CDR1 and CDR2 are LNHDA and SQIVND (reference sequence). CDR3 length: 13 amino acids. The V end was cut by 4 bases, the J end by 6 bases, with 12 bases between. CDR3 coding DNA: TGTGCCAGTAGTACTTACAGGGTTGATGGCTACACCTTC. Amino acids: CASSTYRVDGYTF. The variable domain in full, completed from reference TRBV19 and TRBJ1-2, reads DGGITQSPKYLFRKEGQNVTLSCEQNLNHDAMYWYRQDPGQGLRLIYYSQIVNDFQKGDIAEGYSVSREKKESFPLTVTSAQKNPTAFYLCASSTYRVDGYTFGSGTRLTVV.

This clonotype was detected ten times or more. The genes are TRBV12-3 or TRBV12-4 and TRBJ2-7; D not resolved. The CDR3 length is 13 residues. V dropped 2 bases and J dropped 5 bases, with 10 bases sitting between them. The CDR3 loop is CASSLLSGHEQYF. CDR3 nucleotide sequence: TGTGCCAGCAGTTTACTGTCCGGGCACGAGCAGTACTTC.

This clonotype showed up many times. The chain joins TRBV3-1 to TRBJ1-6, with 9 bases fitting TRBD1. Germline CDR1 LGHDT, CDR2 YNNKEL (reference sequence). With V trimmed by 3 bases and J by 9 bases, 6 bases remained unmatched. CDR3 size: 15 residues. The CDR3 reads CASSHPGQGSSPLHF. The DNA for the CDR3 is TGTGCCAGCAGCCATCCGGGACAGGGAAGTTCACCCCTCCACTTT. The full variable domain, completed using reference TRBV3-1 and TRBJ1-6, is DTAVSQTPKYLVTQMGNDKSIKCEQNLGHDTMYWYKQDSKKFLKIMFSYNNKELIINETVPNRFSPKSPDKAHLNLHINSLELGDSAVYFCASSHPGQGSSPLHFGNGTRLTVT.

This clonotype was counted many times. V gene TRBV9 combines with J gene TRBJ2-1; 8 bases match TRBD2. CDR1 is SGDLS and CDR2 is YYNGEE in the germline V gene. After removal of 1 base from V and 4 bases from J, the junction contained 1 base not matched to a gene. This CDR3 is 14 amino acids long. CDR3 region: CASSVSGGYNEQFF. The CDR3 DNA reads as TGTGCCAGCAGCGTAAGCGGGGGTTACAATGAGCAGTTCTTC.

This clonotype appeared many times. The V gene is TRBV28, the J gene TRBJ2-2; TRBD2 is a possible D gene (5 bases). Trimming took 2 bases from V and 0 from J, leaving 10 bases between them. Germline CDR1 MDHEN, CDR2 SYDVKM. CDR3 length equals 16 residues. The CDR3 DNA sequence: TGTGCCAGCAGTTTAGCGGGCGCTACGAACACCGGGGAGCTGTTTTTT. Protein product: CASSLAGATNTGELFF.

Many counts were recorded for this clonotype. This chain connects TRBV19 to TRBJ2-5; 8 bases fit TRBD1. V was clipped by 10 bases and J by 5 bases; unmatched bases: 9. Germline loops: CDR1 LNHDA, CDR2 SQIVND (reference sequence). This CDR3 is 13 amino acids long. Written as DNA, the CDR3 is TGTGCCAAGCAGGGGGCAGGAGGGGAGACCCAGTACTTC. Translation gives CAKQGAGGETQYF.

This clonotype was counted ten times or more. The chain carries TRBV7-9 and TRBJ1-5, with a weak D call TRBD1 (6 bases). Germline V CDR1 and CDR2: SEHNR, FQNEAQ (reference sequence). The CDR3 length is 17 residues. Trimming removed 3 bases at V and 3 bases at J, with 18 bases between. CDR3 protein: CASSFGGGRADNQPQHF. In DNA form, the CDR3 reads TGTGCCAGCAGCTTTGGTGGGGGCAGGGCCGACAATCAGCCCCAGCATTTT.